A single sample gave rise to the 9 T cell receptor beta chains below, sequenced in a study of cytomegalovirus exposure and HLA in healthy donors. The PCR made use of 60 Vbeta and 13 Jbeta primers. Sequencing was performed with immunoSEQ multiplex PCR; in TCRdb, only in-frame clones are kept and a portion is missing. The sample records around 120,000 clones, around 74% being singletons. Sequencing used PBMCs. The receptors were sampled from a woman between 18 and 29 years old in good health and CMV-seronegative.

The J gene is TRBJ1-5, the V gene TRBV19; D not resolved. Germline CDR1 is LNHDA and CDR2 is SQIVND (reference sequence). Between the trimmed V and J ends, which lost 2 bases and 1 base, there was a span of 3 bases. The CDR3 is 13 amino acids. The CDR3 here is CASSIQSNQPQHF. The CDR3 DNA reads as TGTGCCAGTAGTATACAGAGCAATCAGCCCCAGCATTTT.

V usage is TRBV18 and J usage is TRBJ2-7; tentatively, D is TRBD2 (6 bases). V was pared by 4 bases and J by 5 bases, with 12 bases between. Per the germline V gene, CDR1 is KGHSH and CDR2 is LQKENI. The CDR3 is made up of 13 amino acids. This chain's CDR3 is CASSLAAGDEQYF. CDR3 nucleotide sequence: TGTGCCAGCTCACTAGCGGCCGGGGACGAGCAGTACTTC.

The chain recombines TRBV19 with TRBJ1-6; TRBD1 matches at 8 bases. CDR3 length: 14 amino acids. V was pared by 9 bases and J by 7 bases, with 8 bases of the junction left unmatched. Germline assignment: CDR1 LNHDA and CDR2 SQIVND (reference sequence). Written as DNA, the CDR3 is TGTGCCAGCGAACTTACAGGGGGAAATTCACCCCTCCACTTT. Its protein product is CASELTGGNSPLHF.

This clone was detected only once. V and J are TRBV19 and TRBJ2-6; 9 bases map to TRBD1. Germline CDR1 and CDR2: LNHDA and SQIVND (reference sequence). CDR3 length: 16 residues. Trimming took 6 bases from V and 2 from J; bases not matched to a gene: 5. The CDR3 here is CASSLGTGTGANVLTF. The CDR3 coding sequence is TGTGCCAGTAGCTTGGGGACAGGGACTGGGGCCAACGTCCTGACTTTC. The variable domain in full, completed from reference TRBV19 and TRBJ2-6, reads DGGITQSPKYLFRKEGQNVTLSCEQNLNHDAMYWYRQDPGQGLRLIYYSQIVNDFQKGDIAEGYSVSREKKESFPLTVTSAQKNPTAFYLCASSLGTGTGANVLTFGAGSRLTVL.

This clone has just a few counts. The chain carries TRBV25-1 and TRBJ1-2, with 10 bases that match TRBD1. CDR3 length equals 13 residues. V was pared by 4 bases and J by 5 bases, with 1 base of the junction left unmatched. Germline CDR1 reads MGHDK; CDR2 reads SYGVNS. CDR3 DNA: TGTGCCAGCAGTGGGGACAGGGGTTATGGCTACACCTTC. Protein sequence: CASSGDRGYGYTF.

The chain joins TRBV7-9 to TRBJ1-2; D unresolved. V was trimmed by 5 bases and J by 5 bases, leaving 27 bases between them. The V gene's germline CDR1 is SEHNR and CDR2 FQNEAQ (reference sequence). The CDR3 has 18 amino acids. CDR3 in DNA: TGTGCCAGCAGCGAAGGCTCGGGGTCACTCGCCAGCCGATATGGCTACACCTTC. Translated, it gives CASSEGSGSLASRYGYTF.

The chain couples TRBV2 to TRBJ1-5; D is unresolved. The CDR3 is 15 amino acids. V was clipped by 1 base and J by 0 bases, with 7 bases between them. Germline CDR1 reads SNHLY; CDR2 reads FYNNEI. CDR3 DNA: TGTGCCAGCAGTGAAGAGCCACCTAGCAATCAGCCCCAGCATTTT. Translated, it gives CASSEEPPSNQPQHF.

This chain joins TRBV6-5 and TRBJ1-2; possibly TRBD1 for D (6 bases). The germline V gene encodes CDR1 MNHEY and CDR2 SVGAGI. Deletions cut 5 bases from V and 5 bases from J, with 12 bases between. The CDR3 has 13 amino acids. CDR3 residues: CASSRSGDYGYTF. CDR3 DNA sequence: TGTGCCAGCAGTCGCTCAGGGGATTATGGCTACACCTTC.

This clone appeared a few times. The chain employs TRBV7-9 and TRBJ1-4, with a tentative D call TRBD1 (5 bases). V shed 6 bases and J shed 4 bases, with 15 bases lying between them. Germline values: CDR1 SEHNR, CDR2 FQNEAQ (reference sequence). The CDR3 spans 15 residues. In nucleotides, the CDR3 is TGTGCCAGCAGACCCGTGGGGCAGGGTAATGAAAAACTGTTTTTT. Encoded protein: CASRPVGQGNEKLFF.